This T cell receptor (beta chain) was captured by sequencing in a study of cytomegalovirus exposure and HLA in healthy donors. Whole-study findings and limits: Data from an earlier analysis indicated that most TCR beta V segments were productive either about 87% or about 30% of the time.

The CDR3 has 13 residues. CDR1 SGDLS and CDR2 YYNGEE come from the germline V gene. The germline V and J ends were trimmed by 1 base and 5 bases, with 9 bases remaining between them. Worth noting for this clone: Antigen: not known.

This PCR relied on a set of 60 Vbeta primers and 13 Jbeta primers. Study processing details: There were about 86 million unique TCR beta chains by a later count, and some 10 million of them were shared. Libraries were prepared by immunoSEQ multiplex PCR; TCRdb keeps only in-frame clonotypes and omits some of them. The V and J calls and clone size are taken from that table; D and trimming were inferred from the DNA. The table lists about 69,000 clones, roughly 72% of them singletons. The rearrangement links TRBV9 to TRBJ1-1; D ambiguous. This TCR derives from a woman between 25 and 40 years old in good health and CMV-seropositive. The sequenced sample consisted of PBMCs. This CDR3 reads CASSVQAGTEAFF. In nucleotides, the CDR3 is TGTGCCAGCAGCGTACAGGCGGGGACTGAAGCTTTCTTT.